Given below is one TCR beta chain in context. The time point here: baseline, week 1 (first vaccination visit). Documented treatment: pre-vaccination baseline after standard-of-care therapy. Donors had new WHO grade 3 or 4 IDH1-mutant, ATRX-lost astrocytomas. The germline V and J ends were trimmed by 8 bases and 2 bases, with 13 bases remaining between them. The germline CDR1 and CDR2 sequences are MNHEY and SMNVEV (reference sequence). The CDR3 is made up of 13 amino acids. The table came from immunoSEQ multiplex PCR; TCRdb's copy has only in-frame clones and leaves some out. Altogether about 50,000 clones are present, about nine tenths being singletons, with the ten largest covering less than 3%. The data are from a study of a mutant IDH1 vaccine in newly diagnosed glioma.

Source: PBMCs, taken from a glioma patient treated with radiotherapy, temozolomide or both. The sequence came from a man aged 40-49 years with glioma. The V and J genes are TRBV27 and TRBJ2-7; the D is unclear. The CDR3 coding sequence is TGTGCCAGCCGCCTCGGGTTTGCCTACGAGCAGTACTTC. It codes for CASRLGFAYEQYF.